This T cell receptor beta chain was sequenced during a study of blood T cell repertoires in COVID-19. The overall study: From the United States, Italy and Spain came samples of acute and convalescent COVID-19.

CDR3 length: 15 residues. V lost 6 bases to trimming and J lost 0 bases, with 13 bases between them. Germline loops: CDR1 LNHDA, CDR2 SQIVND (reference sequence). Original processing methods: Amplification from reference gene primers served as the basis for estimated nucleated cell counts. The protocol was immunoSEQ multiplex PCR, while the TCRdb copy is restricted to in-frame clones and leaves out a portion. V and J calls and clone size follow that table, whereas D and trimming were derived from the DNA. The sample lists some 190,000 clones, about 81% occurring once. Enrolment of Seattle patients took place during active infection, and they were followed longitudinally.

The clonotype comes from a woman in her sixties with COVID-19, enrolled during active disease. The chain carries TRBV19 and TRBJ2-3; D perhaps matches TRBD1 (6 bases). The source material was peripheral blood. CDR3 DNA: TGTGCCAGTAGGGACAGACTATTTAGCACAGATACGCAGTATTTT. It translates to CASRDRLFSTDTQYF.